This T cell receptor (beta chain) is from a study of shared clonotypes between healthy human individuals (dated by TCRdb to the early 2020s). For the study in its entirety: A few men and a couple of women, aged 18 to 49 years, made up the cohort. The study deeply sequenced blood TCR repertoires of 5 or 6 healthy adults to estimate repertoire size and the extent of clonotype sharing between individuals. To increase sequencing depth and limit assay-specific biases, TCR repertoire library preparation and sequencing were carried out by different laboratories using diverse techniques. Leukapheresis yielded between about 0.8 and 8.9 billion PBMCs per donor. Per donor, three plates each were used for CD4 naive and CD4 memory, two for CD8 naive, and one for CD8 memory.

Overall study results and their limits: Based on pairwise subsampling, the degree of clonotype sharing among donors was expected to be affected by sequencing depth. About 4.5% of naive CD4, more than 3% of naive CD8, approximately 2% of memory CD4, and roughly 0.4% of memory CD8 clonotypes were shared across several donors. Because the study included a small number of donors, the genetic and exposure-history diversity represented was limited. Clonotypes shared by all four sorted-subset donors showed higher generation probabilities than non-shared clonotypes. Incomplete sequencing was indicated by rarefaction of sorted-subset datasets, despite the large sequencing depth. Estimated clonotype richness was generally larger for naive than for memory subsets. Sampling was restricted to blood, and TCR repertoires in tissues likely differ from the TCR repertoires found in blood.

In the case of this clone: The specificity of this receptor is unknown. No qualities accompany the bases; no much larger clone lies one base away.

CDR1 and CDR2, looked up from the germline V gene, are ENHRY and SYGVKD. From cysteine to phenylalanine, the CDR3 is 12 amino acids long. Here the CDR3 DNA is all that survives: 36 bases in frame from base 1. V is cut by 3 bases and J by 5 bases, and the space between the germline ends is 8 bases. Healthy HIV-negative adults with no recently reported acute infections or vaccinations were included as donors. Only Caucasian adults living in Nashville, Tennessee, USA were represented among the donors. Magnetic negative selection was used to enrich CD4+ T cells, after which naive cells were positively selected on CD45RA and the negative fraction became the memory subset. Blood was collected by leukapheresis, and PBMCs were isolated by Ficoll-Histopaque density gradient centrifugation and then cryopreserved in liquid nitrogen vapor phase. Analytical flow cytometry was used to check the purity and quantity of every magnetically sorted T cell population. Genomic DNA was isolated from each sorted fraction and quantified by UV absorbance on a Nanodrop 2000c.

Using the deep immunoSEQ assay, multiplex PCR amplified TCR CDR3 regions from genomic DNA. Extracted genomic DNA from each cell subset was spread evenly across all wells of several immunoSEQ 96-well plates, with each plate serving as a replicate. Each replicate PCR for sorted subsets received around 0.2 ug genomic DNA, equal to about 29,000 T cell genomes. Purified libraries were measured with a Qubit 3.0 fluorometer, size-checked on a Bioanalyzer 2100, and measured again with the KAPA Library Quantification kit. Each immunoSEQ 96-well plate was sequenced on its own single-read 150-cycle Illumina NextSeq 550 flow cell. The study's processing was this. Because only junctional sequences without quality scores were contained in the immunoSEQ output, filtering matching that applied to full-length reads could not be performed. To assign V/J genes and CDR3, sequences were annotated using PyIR, a Python wrapper for IgBLAST v1.9, with IMGT germline references. Reads were removed for weak V/J assignments (E-value above 1e-6), missing CDR3, stop codons, out-of-frame junctions, or ambiguous translated residues. V3J clonotypes were defined as sequences sharing an identical inferred V gene, J gene, and CDR3 amino acid sequence. To compute the percentage overlap between repertoires, the number of shared unique clonotypes was divided by the size of the smaller repertoire. Richness of each repertoire was evaluated using RTK rarefaction, the Chao1 estimator, and Recon v2.1 estimates of unobserved clonotypes. Generation probabilities for all TCRbeta clonotypes obtained by the gDNA method from a few donors were computed using OLGA. TCRdb provides this immuneACCESS table in a form limited to in-frame rearrangements. Some clones are lacking; in checked studies, under half of them reflect an unresolved V gene, and why the rest are absent is not known. That table supplies the V and J calls and clone size; D and trimming were determined from the DNA. The sample includes more than 400,000 clones, with about 96% observed a single time. Jointly, the top ten make up 0.05% to 0.08% of the sample.

The receptor's source is a woman in her twenties or thirties in good health. Here the chain combines TRBV10-3 and TRBJ2-7; no D gene call is confident. Sequenced: naive CD4+ T cells sorted from blood. Per the publication, the cell subset or site label means: CD45RA+ positively selected. The sequenced DNA is TGTGCCATCAGTGATTTGGTAGACGAGCAGTACTTC. Its translation reads: CAISDLVDEQYF.